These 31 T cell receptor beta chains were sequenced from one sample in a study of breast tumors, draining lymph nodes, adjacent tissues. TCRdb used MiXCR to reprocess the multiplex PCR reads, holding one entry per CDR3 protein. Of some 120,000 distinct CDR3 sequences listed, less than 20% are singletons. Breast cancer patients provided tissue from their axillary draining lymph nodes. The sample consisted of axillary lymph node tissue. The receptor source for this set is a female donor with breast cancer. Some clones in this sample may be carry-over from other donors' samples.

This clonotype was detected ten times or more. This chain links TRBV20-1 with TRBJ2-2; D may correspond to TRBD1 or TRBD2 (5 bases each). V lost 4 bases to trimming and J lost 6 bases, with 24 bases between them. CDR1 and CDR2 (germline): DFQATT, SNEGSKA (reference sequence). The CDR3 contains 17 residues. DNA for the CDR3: TGCAGTGCTAAGTCCCCAGCGGCAGGGATCGGGGCCGGGGAGCTGTTTTTT. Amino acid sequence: CSAKSPAAGIGAGELFF.

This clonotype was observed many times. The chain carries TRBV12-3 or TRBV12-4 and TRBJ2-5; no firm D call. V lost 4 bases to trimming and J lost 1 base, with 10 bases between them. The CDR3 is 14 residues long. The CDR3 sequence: CASSSGPTQETQYF. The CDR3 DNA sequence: TGTGCCAGCAGTTCCGGGCCAACCCAAGAGACCCAGTACTTC.

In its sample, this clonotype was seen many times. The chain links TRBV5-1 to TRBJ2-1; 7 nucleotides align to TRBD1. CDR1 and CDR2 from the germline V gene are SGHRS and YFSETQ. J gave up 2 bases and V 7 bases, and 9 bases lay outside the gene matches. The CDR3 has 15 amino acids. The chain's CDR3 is CASSHRDRAYNEQFF. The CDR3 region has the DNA TGCGCCAGCTCGCACCGGGACAGAGCCTACAATGAGCAGTTCTTC.

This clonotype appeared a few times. The CDR3 DNA reads as TGTGCCAGCAGTTACCTAGATAAGTACAATGAGCAGTTCTTC. Protein: CASSYLDKYNEQFF. The chain has TRBV6-2 or TRBV6-3 and TRBJ2-1; D is uncertain. V was cut by 2 bases and J by 4 bases, with 9 bases left in between. CDR1 is MNHEY, CDR2 SVGEGT, per germline. This CDR3 has 14 amino acids.

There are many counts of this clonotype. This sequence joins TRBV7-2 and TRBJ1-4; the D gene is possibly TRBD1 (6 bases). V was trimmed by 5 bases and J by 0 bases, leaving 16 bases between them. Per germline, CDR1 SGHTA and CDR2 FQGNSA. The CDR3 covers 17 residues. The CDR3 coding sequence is TGTGCCAGCAGCCCGAGCGGACAGAAAGCAACTAATGAAAAACTGTTTTTT. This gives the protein CASSPSGQKATNEKLFF.

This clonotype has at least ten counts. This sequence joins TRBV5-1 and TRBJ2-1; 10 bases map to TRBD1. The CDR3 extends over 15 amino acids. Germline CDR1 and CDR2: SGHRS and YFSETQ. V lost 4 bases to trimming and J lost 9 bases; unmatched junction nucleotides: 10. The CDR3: CASSKRDRGGGEQFF. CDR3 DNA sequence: TGCGCCAGCAGCAAACGGGACAGGGGAGGTGGTGAGCAGTTCTTC.

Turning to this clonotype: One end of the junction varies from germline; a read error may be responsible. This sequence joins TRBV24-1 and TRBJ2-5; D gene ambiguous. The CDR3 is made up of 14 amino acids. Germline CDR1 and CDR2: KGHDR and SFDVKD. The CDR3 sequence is CATSEPGVQEIQYF. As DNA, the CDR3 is TGTGCCACCAGTGAACCAGGAGTCCAAGAGATCCAGTACTTC.

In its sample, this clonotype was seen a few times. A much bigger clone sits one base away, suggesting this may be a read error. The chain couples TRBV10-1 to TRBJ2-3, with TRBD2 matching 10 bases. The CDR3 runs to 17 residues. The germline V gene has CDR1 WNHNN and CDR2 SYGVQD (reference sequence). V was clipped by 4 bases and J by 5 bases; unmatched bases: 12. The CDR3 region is CASSGFASGSDGDTQYF. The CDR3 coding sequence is TGCGCCAGCAGTGGGTTCGCTAGCGGGAGTGATGGAGATACGCAGTATTTT.

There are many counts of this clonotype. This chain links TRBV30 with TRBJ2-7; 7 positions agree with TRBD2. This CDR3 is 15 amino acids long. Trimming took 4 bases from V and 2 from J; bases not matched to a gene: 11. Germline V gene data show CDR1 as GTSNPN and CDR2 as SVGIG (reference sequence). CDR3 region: CAWTVGLAVTYEQYF. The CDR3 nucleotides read TGTGCCTGGACGGTCGGCCTAGCGGTAACCTACGAGCAGTACTTC.

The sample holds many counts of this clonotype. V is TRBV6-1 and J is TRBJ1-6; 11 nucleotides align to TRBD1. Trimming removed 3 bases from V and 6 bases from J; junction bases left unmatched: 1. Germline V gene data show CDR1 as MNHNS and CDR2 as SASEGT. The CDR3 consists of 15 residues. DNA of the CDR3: TGTGCCAGCAGTGAGGGGACAGGGGGTAATTCACCCCTCCACTTT. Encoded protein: CASSEGTGGNSPLHF.

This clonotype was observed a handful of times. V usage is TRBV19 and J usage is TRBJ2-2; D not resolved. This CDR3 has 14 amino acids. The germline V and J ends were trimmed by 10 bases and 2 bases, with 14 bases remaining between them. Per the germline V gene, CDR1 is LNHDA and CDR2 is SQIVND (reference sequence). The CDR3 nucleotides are TGTGCCACATCGACACGGAAAAACACCGGGGAGCTGTTTTTT. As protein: CATSTRKNTGELFF.

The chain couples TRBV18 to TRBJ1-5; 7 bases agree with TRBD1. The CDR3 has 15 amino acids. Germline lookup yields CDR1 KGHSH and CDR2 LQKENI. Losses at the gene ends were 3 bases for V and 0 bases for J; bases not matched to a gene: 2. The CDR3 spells CASSPTGTSNQPQHF. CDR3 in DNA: TGTGCCAGCTCACCGACAGGGACTAGCAATCAGCCCCAGCATTTT.

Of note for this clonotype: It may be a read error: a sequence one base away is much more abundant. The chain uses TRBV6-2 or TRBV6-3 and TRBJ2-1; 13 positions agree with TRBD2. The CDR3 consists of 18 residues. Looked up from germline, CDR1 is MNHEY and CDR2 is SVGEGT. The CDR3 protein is CASSLDLQLAGGPDEQSF. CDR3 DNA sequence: TGTGCCAGCAGTCTCGACCTGCAACTAGCGGGAGGGCCAGATGAGCAGTCCTTC.

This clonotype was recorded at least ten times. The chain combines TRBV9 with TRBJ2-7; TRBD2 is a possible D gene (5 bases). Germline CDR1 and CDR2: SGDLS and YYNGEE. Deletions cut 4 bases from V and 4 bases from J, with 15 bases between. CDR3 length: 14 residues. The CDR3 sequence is CASSPQVGVYEQYF. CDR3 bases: TGTGCCAGCAGCCCTCAGGTGGGAGTGTACGAGCAGTACTTC.

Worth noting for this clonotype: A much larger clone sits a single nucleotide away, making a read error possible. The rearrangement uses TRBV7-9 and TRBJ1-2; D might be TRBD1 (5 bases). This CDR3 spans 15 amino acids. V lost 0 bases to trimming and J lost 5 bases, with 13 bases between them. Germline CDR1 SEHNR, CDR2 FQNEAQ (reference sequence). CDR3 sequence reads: CASSLASGDIYGYTF. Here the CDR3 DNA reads TGTGCCAGCAGCTTAGCCTCGGGGGATATTTATGGCTACACCTTC.

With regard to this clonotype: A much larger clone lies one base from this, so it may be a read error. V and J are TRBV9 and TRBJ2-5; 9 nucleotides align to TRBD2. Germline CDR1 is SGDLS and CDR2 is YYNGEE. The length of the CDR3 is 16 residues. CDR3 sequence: CANSVAAGGPEETQYF. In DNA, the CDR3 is TGTGCCAACAGCGTAGCGGCGGGAGGGCCAGAGGAGACCCAGTACTTC.

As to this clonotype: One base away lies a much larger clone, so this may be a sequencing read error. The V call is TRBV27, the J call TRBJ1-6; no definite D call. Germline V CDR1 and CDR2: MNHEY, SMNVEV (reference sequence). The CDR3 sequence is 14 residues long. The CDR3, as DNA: TGTGCCAGCAGTTTATCGTCGAGAGGTCCGACCCTCCGCTTT. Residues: CASSLSSRGPTLRF.

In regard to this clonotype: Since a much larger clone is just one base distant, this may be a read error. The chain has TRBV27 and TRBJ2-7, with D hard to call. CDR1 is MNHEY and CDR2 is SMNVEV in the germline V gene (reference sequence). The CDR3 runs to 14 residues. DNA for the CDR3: TGTGTCAGCAGTTTCTCCACAGCGACCTACGAGCAGTACTTC. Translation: CVSSFSTATYEQYF.

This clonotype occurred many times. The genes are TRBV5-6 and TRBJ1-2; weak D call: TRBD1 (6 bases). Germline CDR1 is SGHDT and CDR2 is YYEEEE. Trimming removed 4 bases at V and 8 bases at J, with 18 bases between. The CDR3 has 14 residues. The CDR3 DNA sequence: TGTGCCAGCAGCCGCGACCGGGGGGCGCGAGGCTACACCTTC. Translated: CASSRDRGARGYTF.

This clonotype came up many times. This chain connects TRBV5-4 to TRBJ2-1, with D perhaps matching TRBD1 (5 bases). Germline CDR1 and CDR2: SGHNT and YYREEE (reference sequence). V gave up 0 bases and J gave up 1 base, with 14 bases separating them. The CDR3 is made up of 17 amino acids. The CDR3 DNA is TGTGCCAGCAGCTTGGGTACAGGCCGACGTTCCTACAATGAGCAGTTCTTC. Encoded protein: CASSLGTGRRSYNEQFF.

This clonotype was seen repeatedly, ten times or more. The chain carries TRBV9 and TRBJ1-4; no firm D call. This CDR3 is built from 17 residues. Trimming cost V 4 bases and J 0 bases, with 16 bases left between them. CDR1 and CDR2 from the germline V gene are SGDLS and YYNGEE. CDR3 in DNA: TGTGCCAGCAGCCATATATTCCAGGTTGCAACTAATGAAAAACTGTTTTTT. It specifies CASSHIFQVATNEKLFF.

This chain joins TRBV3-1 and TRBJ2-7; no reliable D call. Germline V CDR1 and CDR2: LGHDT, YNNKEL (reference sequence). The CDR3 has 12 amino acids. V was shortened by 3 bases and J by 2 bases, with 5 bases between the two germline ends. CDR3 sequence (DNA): TGTGCCAGCAGCCACGCAGCCTACGAGCAGTACTTC. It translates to CASSHAAYEQYF.

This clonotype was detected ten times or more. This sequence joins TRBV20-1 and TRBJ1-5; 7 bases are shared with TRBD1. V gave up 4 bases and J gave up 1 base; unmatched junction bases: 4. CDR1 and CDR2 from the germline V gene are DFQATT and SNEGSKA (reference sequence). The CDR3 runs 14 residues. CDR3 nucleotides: TGCAGTGCTAAACAGGGGTCAAGCAATCAGCCCCAGCATTTT. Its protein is CSAKQGSSNQPQHF.

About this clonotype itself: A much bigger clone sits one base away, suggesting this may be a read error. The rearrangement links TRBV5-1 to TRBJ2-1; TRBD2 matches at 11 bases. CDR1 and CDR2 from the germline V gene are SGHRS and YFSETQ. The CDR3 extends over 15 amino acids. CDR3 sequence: CASSGLAGTANEQLF. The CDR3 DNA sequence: TGCGCCAGCAGCGGACTAGCGGGCACCGCGAATGAGCAGCTCTTC.

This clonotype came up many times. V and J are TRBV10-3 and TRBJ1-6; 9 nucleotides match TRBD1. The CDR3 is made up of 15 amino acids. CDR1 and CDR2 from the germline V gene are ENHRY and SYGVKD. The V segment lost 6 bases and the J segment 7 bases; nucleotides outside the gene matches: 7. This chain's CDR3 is CAISRQGDSNSPLHF. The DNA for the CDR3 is TGTGCCATCAGCAGACAGGGGGACTCCAATTCACCCCTCCACTTT.

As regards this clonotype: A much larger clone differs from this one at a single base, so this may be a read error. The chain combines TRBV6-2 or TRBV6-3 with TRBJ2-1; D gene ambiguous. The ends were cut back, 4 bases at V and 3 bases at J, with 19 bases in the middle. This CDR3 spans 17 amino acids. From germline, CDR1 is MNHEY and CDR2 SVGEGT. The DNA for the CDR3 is TGTGCCAGCAGTTGGCGTGGCCCAAGCGTAAACTACAATGAGCAGTTCTTC. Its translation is CASSWRGPSVNYNEQFF.

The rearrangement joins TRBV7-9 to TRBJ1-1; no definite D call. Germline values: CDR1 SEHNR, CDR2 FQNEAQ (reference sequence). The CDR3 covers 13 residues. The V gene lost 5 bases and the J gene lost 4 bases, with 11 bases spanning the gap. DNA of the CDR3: TGTGCCAGCAGCATTGCCCGTACCACTGAAGCTTTCTTT. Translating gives CASSIARTTEAFF.

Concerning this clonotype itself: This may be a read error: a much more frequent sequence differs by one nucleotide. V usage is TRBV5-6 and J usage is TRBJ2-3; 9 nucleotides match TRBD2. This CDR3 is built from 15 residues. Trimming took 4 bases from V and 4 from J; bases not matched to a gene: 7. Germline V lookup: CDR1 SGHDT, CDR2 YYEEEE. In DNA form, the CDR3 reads TGTGCCAGCAGCCTAGCGGGGAGTGGCGCAGATACGCAGTATTTT. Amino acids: CASSLAGSGADTQYF.

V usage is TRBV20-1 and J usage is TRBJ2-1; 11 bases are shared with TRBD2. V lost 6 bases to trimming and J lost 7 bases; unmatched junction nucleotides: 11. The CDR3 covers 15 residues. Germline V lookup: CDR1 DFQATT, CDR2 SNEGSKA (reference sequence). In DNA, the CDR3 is TGCAGTGCCGTCTTACTAGCGGGAGAGGCAAATGAGCAGTTCTTC. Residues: CSAVLLAGEANEQFF.

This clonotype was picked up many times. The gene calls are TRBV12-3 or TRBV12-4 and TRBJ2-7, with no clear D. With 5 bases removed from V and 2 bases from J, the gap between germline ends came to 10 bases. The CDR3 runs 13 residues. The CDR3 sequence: CASSPDLTYEQYF. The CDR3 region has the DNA TGTGCCAGCAGTCCCGACTTAACCTACGAGCAGTACTTC.

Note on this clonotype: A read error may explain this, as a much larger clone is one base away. The CDR3 is CASREGAGNGQFF. The CDR3 nucleotides read TGTGCCTCACGGGAGGGGGCAGGGAATGGGCAGTTCTTC. The V call is TRBV2, the J call TRBJ2-1, with D possibly TRBD2 on 8 matching bases. Per germline, CDR1 SNHLY and CDR2 FYNNEI. The CDR3 is made up of 13 amino acids.